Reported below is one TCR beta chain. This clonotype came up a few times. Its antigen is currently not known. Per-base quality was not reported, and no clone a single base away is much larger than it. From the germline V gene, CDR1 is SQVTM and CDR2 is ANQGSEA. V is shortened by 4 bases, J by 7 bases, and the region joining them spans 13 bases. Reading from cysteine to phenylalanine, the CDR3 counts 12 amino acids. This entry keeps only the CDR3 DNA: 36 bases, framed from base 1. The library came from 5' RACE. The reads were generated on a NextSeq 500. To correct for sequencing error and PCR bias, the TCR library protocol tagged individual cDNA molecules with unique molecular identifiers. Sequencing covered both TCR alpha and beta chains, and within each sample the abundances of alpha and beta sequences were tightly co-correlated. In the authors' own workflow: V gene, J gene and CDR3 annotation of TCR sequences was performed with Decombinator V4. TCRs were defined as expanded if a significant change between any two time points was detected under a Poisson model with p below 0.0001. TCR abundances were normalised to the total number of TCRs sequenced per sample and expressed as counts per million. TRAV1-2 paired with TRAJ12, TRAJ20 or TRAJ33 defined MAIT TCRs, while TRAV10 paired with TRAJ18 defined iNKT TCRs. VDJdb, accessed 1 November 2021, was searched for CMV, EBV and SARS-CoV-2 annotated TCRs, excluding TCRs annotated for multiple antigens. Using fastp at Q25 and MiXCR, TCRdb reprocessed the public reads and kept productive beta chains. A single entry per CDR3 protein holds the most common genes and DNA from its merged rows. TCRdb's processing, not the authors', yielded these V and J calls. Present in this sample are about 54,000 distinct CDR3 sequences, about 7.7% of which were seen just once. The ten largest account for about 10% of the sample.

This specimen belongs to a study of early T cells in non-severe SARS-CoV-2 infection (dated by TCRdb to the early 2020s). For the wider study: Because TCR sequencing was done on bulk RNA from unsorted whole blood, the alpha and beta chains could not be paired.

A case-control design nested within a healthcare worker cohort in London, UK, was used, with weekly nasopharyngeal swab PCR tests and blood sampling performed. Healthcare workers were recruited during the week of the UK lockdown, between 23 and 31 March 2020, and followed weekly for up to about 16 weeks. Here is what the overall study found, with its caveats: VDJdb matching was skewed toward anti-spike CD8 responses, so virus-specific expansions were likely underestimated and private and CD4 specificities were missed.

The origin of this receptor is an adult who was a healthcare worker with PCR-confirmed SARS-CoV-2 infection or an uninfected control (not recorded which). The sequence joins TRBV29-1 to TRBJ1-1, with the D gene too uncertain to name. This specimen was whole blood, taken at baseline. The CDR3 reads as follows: CSVGPSGIEAFF. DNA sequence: TGCAGCGTTGGGCCTTCCGGGATTGAAGCTTTCTTT.